The clone carrying this T cell receptor (beta chain) was counted a single time. This sample is drawn from a study of cytomegalovirus exposure and HLA in healthy donors. PCR used 60 Vbeta primers and 13 Jbeta primers. TCRdb's table, derived via immunoSEQ multiplex PCR, lists solely in-frame clones and lacks some. This sample has 100,000 or so clones, with roughly 80% found just once. V was pared by 3 bases and J by 5 bases, with 12 bases between. The length of the CDR3 is 14 residues. Germline assignment: CDR1 SGHTA and CDR2 FQGNSA. The origin of this receptor is a man aged 30 to 45 in good health and CMV-seropositive. The sequenced sample was PBMCs. The chain employs TRBV7-2 and TRBJ2-3; D is perhaps TRBD2 (6 bases). CDR3: CASSFNPGRDTQYF. The CDR3 DNA reads TGTGCCAGCAGCTTTAATCCCGGGAGAGATACGCAGTATTTT.